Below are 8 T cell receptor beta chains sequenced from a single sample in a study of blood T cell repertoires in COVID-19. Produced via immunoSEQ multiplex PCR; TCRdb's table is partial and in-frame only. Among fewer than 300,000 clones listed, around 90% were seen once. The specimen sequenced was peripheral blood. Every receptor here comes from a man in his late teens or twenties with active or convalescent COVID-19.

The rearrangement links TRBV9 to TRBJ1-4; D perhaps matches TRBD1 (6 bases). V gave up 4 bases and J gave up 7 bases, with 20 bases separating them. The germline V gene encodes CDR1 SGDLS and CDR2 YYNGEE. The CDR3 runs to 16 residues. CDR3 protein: CASSHPLGGGSEKLFF. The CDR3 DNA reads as TGTGCCAGCAGCCACCCCTTGGGAGGGGGTAGTGAAAAACTGTTTTTT. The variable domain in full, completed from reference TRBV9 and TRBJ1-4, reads DSGVTQTPKHLITATGQRVTLRCSPRSGDLSVYWYQQSLDQGLQFLIQYYNGEERAKGNILERFSAQQFPDLHSELNLSSLELGDSALYFCASSHPLGGGSEKLFFGSGTQLSVL.

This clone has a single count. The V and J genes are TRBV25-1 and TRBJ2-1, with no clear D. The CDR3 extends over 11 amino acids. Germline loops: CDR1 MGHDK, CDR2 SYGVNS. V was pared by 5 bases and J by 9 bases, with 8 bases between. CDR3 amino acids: CASSLRGEQFF. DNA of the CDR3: TGTGCCAGCAGTCTTCGCGGTGAGCAGTTCTTC.

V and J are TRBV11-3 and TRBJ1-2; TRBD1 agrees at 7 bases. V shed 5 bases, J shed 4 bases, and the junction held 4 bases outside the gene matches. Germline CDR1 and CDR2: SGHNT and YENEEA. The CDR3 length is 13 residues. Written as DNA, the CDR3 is TGTGCCAGCAGCCCCCGGGACAGCTATGGCTACACCTTC. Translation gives CASSPRDSYGYTF.

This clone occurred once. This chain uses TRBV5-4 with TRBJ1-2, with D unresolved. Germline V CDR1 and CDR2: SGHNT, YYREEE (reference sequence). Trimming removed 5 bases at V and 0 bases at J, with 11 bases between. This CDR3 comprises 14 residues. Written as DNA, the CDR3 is TGTGCCAGCAGACGGACGGGAACTAACTATGGCTACACCTTC. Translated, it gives CASRRTGTNYGYTF.

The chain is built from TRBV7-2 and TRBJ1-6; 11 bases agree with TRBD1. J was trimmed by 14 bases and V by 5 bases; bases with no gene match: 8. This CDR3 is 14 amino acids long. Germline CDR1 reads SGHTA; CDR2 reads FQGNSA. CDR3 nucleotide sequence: TGTGCCAGCAGCCTCGGACAGGGGGCGGGAACCCTCCACTTT. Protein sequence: CASSLGQGAGTLHF.

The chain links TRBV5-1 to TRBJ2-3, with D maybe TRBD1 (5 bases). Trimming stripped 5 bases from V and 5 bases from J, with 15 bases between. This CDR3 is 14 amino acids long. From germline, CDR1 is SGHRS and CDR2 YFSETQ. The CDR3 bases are TGCGCCAGCAGACAGGACCACCGACAAGATACGCAGTATTTT. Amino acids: CASRQDHRQDTQYF.

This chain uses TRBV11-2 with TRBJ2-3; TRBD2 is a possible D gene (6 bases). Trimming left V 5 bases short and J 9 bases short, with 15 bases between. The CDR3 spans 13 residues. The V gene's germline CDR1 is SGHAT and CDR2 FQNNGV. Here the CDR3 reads CASSAPAGSTQYF. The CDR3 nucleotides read TGTGCCAGCAGCGCCCCGGCGGGGTCGACGCAGTATTTT. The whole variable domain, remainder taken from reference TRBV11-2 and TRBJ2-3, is EAGVAQSPRYKIIEKRQSVAFWCNPISGHATLYWYQQILGQGPKLLIQFQNNGVVDDSQLPKDRFSAERLKGVDSTLKIQPAKLEDSAVYLCASSAPAGSTQYFGPGTRLTVL.

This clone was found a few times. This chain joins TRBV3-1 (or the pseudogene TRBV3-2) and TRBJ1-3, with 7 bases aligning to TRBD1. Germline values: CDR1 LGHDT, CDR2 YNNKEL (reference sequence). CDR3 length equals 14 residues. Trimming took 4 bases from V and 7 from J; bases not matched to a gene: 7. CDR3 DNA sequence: TGTGCCAGCAGCCTAGGGGGCCGGGGGAACACCATATATTTT. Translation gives CASSLGGRGNTIYF.